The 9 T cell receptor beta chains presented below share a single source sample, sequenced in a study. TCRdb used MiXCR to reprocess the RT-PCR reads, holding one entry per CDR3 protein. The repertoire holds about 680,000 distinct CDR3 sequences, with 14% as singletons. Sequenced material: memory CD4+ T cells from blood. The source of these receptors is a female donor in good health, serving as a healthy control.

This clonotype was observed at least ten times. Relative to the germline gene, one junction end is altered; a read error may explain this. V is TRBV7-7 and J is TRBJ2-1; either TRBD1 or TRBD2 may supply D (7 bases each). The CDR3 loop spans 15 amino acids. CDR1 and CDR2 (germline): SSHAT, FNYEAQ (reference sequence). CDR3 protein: CASSGAGGGRNEQFF. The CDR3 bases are TGTGCTAGCAGCGGAGCAGGGGGAGGGAGAAATGAGCAGTTCTTC.

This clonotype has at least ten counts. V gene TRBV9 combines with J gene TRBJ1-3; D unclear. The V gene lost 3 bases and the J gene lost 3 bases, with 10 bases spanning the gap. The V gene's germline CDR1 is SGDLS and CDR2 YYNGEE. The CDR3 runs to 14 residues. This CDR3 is CASSDRQGGNTIYF. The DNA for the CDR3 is TGTGCCAGCAGCGATCGACAAGGTGGAAACACCATATATTTT.

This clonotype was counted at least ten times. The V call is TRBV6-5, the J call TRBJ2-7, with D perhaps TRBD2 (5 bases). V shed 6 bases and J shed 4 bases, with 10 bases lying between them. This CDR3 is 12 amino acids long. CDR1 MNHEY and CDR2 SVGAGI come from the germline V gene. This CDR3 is CASRRAGYEQYF. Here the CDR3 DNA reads TGTGCCAGCAGGAGGGCCGGGTACGAGCAGTACTTC.

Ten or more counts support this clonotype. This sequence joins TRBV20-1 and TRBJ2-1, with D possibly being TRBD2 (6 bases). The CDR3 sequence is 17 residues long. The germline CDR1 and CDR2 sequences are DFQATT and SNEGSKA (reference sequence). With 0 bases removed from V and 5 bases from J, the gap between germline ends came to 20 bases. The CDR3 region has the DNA TGCAGTGCTAGAGATCCCCATTCTAGCGCTCCCAACAATGAGCAGTTCTTC. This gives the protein CSARDPHSSAPNNEQFF.

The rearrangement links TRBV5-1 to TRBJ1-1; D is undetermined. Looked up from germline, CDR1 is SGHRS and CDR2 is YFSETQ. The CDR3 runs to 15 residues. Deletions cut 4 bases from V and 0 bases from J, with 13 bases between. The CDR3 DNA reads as TGCGCCAGCAGCCACGACACCGGCATGAACACTGAAGCTTTCTTT. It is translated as CASSHDTGMNTEAFF.

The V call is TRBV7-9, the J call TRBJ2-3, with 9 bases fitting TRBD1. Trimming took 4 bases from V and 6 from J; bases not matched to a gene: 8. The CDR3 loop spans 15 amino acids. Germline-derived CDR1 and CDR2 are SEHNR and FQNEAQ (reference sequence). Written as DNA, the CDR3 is TGTGCCAGCAGCTCCGGAACAGGGGGCGTCGATACGCAGTATTTT. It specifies CASSSGTGGVDTQYF.

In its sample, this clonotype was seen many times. The CDR3 is CASSRDRDDEQFF. The DNA for the CDR3 is TGTGCCAGCAGTAGGGACAGGGACGATGAGCAGTTCTTC. The chain joins TRBV5-5 to TRBJ2-1, with TRBD1 identical over 9 bases. Germline V gives CDR1 SGHKS, CDR2 YYEKEE (reference sequence). The V segment lost 5 bases and the J segment 8 bases; nucleotides outside the gene matches: 5. The CDR3 is 13 residues long.

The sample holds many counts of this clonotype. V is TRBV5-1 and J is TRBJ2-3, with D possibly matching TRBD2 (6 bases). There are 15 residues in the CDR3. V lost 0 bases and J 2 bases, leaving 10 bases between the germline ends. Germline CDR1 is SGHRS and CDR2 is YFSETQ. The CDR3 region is CASSLDGGNTDTQYF. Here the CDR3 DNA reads TGCGCCAGCAGCTTGGATGGAGGGAACACAGATACGCAGTATTTT. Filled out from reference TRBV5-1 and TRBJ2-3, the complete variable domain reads KAGVTQTPRYLIKTRGQQVTLSCSPISGHRSVSWYQQTPGQGLQFLFEYFSETQRNKGNFPGRFSGRQFSNSRSEMNVSTLELGDSALYLCASSLDGGNTDTQYFGPGTRLTVL.

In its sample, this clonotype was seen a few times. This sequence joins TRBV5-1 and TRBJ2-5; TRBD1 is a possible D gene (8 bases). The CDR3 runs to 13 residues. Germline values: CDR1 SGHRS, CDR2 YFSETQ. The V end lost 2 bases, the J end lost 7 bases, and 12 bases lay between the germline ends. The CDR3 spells CASSLHRGGTQYF. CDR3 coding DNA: TGCGCCAGCAGCTTACACAGGGGGGGGACCCAGTACTTC.